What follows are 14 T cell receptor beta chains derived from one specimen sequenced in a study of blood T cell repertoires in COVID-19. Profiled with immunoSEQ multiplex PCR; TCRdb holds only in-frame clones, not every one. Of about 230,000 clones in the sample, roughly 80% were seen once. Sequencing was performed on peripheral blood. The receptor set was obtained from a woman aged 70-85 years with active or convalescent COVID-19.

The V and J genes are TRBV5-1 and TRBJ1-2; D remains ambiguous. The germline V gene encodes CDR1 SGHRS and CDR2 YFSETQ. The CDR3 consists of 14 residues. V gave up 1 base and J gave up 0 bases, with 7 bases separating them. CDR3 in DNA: TGCGCCAGCAGCTTGTTAAGCCCTAACTATGGCTACACCTTC. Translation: CASSLLSPNYGYTF.

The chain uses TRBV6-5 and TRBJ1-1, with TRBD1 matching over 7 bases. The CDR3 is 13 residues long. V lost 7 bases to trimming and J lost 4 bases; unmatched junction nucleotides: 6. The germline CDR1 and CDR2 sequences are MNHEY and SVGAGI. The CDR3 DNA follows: TGTGCCAGCACCCGACAGGGAAGCACTGAAGCTTTCTTT. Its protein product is CASTRQGSTEAFF.

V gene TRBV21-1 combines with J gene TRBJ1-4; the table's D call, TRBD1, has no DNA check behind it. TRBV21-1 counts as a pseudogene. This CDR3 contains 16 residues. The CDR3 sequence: CASSNENRPANEKLFF. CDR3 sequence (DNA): TGTGCCAGCAGCAACGAGAACAGGCCAGCTAATGAAAAACTGTTTTTT.

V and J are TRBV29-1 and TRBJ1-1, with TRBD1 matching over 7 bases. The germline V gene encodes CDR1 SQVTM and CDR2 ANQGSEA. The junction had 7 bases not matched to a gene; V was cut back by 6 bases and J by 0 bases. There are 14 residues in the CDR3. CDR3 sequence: CSVGVTGLNTEAFF. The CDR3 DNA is TGCAGCGTCGGAGTGACAGGGCTGAACACTGAAGCTTTCTTT.

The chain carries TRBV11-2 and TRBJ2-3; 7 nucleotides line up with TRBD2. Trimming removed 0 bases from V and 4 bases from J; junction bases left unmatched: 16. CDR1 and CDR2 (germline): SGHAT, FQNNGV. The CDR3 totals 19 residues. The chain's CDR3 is CASSLDQERGDGSPDTQYF. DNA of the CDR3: TGTGCCAGCAGCTTAGATCAGGAGCGGGGAGATGGGAGCCCAGATACGCAGTATTTT.

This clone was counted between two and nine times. The CDR3 protein is CASSQDFSGTDTQYF. CDR3 DNA: TGTGCCAGCAGCCAAGATTTTAGCGGGACAGATACGCAGTATTTT. The gene calls are TRBV3-1 (or the pseudogene TRBV3-2) and TRBJ2-3; 7 bases line up with TRBD2. The germline gives CDR1 LGHDT, CDR2 YNNKEL (reference sequence). The CDR3 is 15 amino acids. V dropped 0 bases and J dropped 3; count of bases not matched to a gene: 3.

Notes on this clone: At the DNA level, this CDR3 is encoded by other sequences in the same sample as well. This CDR3 is CASGQGYEQYF. The CDR3 bases are TGTGCCAGCGGACAAGGCTACGAGCAGTACTTC. The rearrangement links TRBV2 to TRBJ2-7; a weak D match, TRBD1 (5 bases). Trimming pared 8 bases from V and 3 bases from J, leaving 8 bases between. The CDR3 has 11 amino acids. Germline loops: CDR1 SNHLY, CDR2 FYNNEI.

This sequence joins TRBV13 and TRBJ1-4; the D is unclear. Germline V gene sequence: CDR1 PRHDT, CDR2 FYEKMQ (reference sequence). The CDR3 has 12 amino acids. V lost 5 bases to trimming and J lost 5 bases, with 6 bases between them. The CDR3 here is CASSLRNEKLFF. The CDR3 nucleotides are TGTGCCAGCAGCCTGAGGAATGAAAAACTGTTTTTT.

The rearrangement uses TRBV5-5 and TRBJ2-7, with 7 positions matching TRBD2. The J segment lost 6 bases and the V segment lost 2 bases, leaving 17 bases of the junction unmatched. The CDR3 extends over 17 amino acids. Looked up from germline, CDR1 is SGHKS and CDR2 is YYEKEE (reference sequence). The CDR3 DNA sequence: TGTGCCAGCAGCTTCCCCAGCTTGGCCGGACTAGTCTCCGAGCAGTACTTC. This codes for CASSFPSLAGLVSEQYF. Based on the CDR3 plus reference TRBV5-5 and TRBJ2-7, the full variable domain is DAGVTQSPTHLIKTRGQQVTLRCSPISGHKSVSWYQQVLGQGPQFIFQYYEKEERGRGNFPDRFSARQFPNYSSELNVNALLLGDSALYLCASSFPSLAGLVSEQYFGPGTRLTVT.

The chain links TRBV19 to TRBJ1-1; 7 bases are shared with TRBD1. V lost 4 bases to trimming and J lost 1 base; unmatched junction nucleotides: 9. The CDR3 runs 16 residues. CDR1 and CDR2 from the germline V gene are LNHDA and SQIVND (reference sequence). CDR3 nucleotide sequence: TGTGCCAGTAGTACCCGACAGGGCTTGGGGAACACTGAAGCTTTCTTT. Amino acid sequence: CASSTRQGLGNTEAFF.

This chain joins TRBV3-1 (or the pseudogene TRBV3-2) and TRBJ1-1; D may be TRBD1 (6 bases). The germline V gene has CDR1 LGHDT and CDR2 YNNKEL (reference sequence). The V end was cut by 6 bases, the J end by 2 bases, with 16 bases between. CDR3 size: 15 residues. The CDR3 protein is CASSPLTGFNTEAFF. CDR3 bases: TGTGCCAGCAGTCCTTTGACAGGTTTCAACACTGAAGCTTTCTTT.

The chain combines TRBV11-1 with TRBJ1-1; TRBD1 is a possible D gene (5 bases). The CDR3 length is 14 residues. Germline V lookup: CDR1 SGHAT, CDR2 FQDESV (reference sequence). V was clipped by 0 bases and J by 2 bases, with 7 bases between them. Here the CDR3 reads CASSLARGNTEAFF. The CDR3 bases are TGTGCCAGCAGCTTAGCAAGGGGAAACACTGAAGCTTTCTTT.

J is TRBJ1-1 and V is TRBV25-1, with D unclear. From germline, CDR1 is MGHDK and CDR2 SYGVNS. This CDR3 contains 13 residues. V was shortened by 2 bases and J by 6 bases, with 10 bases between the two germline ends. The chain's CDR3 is CASSETPEAEAFF. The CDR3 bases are TGTGCCAGCAGTGAAACCCCGGAGGCTGAAGCTTTCTTT.

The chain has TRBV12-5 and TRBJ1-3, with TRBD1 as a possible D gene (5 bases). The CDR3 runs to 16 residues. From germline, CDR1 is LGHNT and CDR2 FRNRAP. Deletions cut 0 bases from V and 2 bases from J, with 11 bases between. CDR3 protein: CASGLVLRTTGNTIYF. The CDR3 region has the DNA TGTGCTAGTGGTTTGGTACTAAGGACAACTGGAAACACCATATATTTT.